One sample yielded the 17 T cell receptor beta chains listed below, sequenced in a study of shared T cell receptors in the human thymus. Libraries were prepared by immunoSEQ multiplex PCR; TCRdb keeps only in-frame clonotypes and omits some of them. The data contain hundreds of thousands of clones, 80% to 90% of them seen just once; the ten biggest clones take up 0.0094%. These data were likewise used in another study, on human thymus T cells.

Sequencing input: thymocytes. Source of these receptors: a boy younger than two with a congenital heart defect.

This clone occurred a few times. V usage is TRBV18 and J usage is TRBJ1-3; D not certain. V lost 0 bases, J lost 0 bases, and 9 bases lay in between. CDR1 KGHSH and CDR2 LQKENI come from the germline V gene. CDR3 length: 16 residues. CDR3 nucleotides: TGTGCCAGCTCACCACCGGGGAGGAACTCTGGAAACACCATATATTTT. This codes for CASSPPGRNSGNTIYF. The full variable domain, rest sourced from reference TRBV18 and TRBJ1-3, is NAGVMQNPRHLVRRRGQEARLRCSPMKGHSHVYWYRQLPEEGLKFMVYLQKENIIDESGMPKERFSAEFPKEGPSILRIQQVVRGDSAAYFCASSPPGRNSGNTIYFGEGSWLTVV.

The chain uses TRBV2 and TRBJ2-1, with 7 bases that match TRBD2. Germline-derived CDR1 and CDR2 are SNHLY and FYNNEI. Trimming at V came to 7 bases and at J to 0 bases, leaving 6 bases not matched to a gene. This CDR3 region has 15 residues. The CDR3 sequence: CASTVQRGSYNEQFF. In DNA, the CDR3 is TGTGCCAGCACTGTCCAGCGGGGCTCCTACAATGAGCAGTTCTTC.

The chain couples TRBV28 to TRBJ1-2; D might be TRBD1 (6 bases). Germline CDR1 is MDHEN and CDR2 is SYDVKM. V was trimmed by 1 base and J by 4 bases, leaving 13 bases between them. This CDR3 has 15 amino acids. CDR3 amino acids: CASSLSDSRTYGYTF. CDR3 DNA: TGTGCCAGCAGTTTATCGGACAGCCGAACCTATGGCTACACCTTC.

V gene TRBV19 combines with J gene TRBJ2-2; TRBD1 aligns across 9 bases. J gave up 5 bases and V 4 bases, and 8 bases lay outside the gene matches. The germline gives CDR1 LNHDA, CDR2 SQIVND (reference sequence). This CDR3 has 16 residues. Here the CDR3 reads CASSTSGTGLTGELFF. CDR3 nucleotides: TGTGCCAGTAGTACCTCCGGGACAGGGCTGACCGGGGAGCTGTTTTTT.

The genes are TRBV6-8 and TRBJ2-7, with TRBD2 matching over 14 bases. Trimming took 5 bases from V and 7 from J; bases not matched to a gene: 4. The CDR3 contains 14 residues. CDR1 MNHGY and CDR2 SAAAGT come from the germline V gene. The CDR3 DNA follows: TGTGCCAGCAGTCAAGGACTAGCGGGAGGTGAGCAGTACTTC. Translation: CASSQGLAGGEQYF.

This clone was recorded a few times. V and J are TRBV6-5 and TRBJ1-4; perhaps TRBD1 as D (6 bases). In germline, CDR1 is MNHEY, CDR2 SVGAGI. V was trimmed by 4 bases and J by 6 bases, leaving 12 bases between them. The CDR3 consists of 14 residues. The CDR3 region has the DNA TGTGCCAGCAGTTTCAGGGGTTTTGATGAAAAACTGTTTTTT. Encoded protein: CASSFRGFDEKLFF.

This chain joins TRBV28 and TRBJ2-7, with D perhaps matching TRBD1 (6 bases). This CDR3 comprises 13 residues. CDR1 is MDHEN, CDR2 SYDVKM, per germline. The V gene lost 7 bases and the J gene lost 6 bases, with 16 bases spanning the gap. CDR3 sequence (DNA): TGTGCCAGCACCCTCAGGGGATTAGGCGAGCAGTACTTC. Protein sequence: CASTLRGLGEQYF.

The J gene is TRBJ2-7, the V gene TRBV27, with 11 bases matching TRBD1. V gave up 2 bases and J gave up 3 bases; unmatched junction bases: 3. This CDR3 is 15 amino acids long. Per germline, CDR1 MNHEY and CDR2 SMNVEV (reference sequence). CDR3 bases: TGTGCCAGCAGTTTAGGGGGACAGGGGGTCTACGAGCAGTACTTC. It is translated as CASSLGGQGVYEQYF.

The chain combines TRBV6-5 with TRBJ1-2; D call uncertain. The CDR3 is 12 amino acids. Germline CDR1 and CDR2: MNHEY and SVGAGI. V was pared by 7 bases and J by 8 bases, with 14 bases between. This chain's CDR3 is CASIGPGGGYTF. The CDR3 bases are TGTGCCAGCATCGGACCCGGAGGGGGCTACACCTTC.

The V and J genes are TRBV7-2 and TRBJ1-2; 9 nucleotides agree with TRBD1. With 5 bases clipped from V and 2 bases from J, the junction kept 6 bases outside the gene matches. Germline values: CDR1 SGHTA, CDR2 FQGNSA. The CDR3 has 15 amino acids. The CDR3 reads CASSPGQGQNYGYTF. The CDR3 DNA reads TGTGCCAGCAGCCCCGGACAGGGGCAAAACTATGGCTACACCTTC.

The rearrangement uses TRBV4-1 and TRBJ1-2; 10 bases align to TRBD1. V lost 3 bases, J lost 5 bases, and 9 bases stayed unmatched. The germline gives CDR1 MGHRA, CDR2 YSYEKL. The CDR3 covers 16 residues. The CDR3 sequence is CASSHERTGGGYGYTF. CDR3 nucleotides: TGCGCCAGCAGCCATGAAAGGACAGGGGGAGGATATGGCTACACCTTC.

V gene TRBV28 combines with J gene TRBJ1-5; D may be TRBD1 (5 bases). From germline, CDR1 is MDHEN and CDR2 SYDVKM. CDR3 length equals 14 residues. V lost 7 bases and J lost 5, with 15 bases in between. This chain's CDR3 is CASILKGRHQPQHF. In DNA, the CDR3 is TGTGCCAGCATCCTTAAGGGGCGGCATCAGCCCCAGCATTTT.

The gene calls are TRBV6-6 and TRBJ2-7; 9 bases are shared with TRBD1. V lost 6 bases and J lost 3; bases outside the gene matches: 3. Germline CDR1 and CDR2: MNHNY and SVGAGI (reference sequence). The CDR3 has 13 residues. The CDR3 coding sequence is TGTGCCAGCAGCCGGGGACAGGGCTACGAGCAGTACTTC. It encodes CASSRGQGYEQYF.

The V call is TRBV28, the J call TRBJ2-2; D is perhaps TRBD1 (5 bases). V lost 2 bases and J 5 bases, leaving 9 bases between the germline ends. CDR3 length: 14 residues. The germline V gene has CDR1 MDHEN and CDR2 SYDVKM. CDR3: CASSLIPGTGELFF. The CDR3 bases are TGTGCCAGCAGTTTAATCCCAGGGACCGGGGAGCTGTTTTTT.

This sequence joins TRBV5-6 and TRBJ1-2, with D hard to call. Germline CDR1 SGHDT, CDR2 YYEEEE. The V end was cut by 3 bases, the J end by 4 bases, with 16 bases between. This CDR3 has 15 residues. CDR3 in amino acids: CASSSEALTLYGYTF. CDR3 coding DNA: TGTGCCAGCAGCTCCGAGGCACTCACCCTCTATGGCTACACCTTC.

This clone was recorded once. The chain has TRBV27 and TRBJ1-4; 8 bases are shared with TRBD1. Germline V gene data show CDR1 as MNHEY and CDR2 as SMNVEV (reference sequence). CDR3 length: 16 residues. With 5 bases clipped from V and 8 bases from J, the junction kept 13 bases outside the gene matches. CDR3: CASSPRRTGRGEKLFF. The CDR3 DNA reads TGTGCCAGCAGTCCCAGGCGGACAGGGCGGGGGGAAAAACTGTTTTTT.

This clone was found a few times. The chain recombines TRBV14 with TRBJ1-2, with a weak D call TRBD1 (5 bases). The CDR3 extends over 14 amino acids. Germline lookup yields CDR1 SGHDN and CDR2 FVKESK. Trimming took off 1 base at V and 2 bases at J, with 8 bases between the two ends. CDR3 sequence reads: CASSQGDSNYGYTF. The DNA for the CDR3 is TGTGCCAGCAGCCAAGGCGACAGCAACTATGGCTACACCTTC.